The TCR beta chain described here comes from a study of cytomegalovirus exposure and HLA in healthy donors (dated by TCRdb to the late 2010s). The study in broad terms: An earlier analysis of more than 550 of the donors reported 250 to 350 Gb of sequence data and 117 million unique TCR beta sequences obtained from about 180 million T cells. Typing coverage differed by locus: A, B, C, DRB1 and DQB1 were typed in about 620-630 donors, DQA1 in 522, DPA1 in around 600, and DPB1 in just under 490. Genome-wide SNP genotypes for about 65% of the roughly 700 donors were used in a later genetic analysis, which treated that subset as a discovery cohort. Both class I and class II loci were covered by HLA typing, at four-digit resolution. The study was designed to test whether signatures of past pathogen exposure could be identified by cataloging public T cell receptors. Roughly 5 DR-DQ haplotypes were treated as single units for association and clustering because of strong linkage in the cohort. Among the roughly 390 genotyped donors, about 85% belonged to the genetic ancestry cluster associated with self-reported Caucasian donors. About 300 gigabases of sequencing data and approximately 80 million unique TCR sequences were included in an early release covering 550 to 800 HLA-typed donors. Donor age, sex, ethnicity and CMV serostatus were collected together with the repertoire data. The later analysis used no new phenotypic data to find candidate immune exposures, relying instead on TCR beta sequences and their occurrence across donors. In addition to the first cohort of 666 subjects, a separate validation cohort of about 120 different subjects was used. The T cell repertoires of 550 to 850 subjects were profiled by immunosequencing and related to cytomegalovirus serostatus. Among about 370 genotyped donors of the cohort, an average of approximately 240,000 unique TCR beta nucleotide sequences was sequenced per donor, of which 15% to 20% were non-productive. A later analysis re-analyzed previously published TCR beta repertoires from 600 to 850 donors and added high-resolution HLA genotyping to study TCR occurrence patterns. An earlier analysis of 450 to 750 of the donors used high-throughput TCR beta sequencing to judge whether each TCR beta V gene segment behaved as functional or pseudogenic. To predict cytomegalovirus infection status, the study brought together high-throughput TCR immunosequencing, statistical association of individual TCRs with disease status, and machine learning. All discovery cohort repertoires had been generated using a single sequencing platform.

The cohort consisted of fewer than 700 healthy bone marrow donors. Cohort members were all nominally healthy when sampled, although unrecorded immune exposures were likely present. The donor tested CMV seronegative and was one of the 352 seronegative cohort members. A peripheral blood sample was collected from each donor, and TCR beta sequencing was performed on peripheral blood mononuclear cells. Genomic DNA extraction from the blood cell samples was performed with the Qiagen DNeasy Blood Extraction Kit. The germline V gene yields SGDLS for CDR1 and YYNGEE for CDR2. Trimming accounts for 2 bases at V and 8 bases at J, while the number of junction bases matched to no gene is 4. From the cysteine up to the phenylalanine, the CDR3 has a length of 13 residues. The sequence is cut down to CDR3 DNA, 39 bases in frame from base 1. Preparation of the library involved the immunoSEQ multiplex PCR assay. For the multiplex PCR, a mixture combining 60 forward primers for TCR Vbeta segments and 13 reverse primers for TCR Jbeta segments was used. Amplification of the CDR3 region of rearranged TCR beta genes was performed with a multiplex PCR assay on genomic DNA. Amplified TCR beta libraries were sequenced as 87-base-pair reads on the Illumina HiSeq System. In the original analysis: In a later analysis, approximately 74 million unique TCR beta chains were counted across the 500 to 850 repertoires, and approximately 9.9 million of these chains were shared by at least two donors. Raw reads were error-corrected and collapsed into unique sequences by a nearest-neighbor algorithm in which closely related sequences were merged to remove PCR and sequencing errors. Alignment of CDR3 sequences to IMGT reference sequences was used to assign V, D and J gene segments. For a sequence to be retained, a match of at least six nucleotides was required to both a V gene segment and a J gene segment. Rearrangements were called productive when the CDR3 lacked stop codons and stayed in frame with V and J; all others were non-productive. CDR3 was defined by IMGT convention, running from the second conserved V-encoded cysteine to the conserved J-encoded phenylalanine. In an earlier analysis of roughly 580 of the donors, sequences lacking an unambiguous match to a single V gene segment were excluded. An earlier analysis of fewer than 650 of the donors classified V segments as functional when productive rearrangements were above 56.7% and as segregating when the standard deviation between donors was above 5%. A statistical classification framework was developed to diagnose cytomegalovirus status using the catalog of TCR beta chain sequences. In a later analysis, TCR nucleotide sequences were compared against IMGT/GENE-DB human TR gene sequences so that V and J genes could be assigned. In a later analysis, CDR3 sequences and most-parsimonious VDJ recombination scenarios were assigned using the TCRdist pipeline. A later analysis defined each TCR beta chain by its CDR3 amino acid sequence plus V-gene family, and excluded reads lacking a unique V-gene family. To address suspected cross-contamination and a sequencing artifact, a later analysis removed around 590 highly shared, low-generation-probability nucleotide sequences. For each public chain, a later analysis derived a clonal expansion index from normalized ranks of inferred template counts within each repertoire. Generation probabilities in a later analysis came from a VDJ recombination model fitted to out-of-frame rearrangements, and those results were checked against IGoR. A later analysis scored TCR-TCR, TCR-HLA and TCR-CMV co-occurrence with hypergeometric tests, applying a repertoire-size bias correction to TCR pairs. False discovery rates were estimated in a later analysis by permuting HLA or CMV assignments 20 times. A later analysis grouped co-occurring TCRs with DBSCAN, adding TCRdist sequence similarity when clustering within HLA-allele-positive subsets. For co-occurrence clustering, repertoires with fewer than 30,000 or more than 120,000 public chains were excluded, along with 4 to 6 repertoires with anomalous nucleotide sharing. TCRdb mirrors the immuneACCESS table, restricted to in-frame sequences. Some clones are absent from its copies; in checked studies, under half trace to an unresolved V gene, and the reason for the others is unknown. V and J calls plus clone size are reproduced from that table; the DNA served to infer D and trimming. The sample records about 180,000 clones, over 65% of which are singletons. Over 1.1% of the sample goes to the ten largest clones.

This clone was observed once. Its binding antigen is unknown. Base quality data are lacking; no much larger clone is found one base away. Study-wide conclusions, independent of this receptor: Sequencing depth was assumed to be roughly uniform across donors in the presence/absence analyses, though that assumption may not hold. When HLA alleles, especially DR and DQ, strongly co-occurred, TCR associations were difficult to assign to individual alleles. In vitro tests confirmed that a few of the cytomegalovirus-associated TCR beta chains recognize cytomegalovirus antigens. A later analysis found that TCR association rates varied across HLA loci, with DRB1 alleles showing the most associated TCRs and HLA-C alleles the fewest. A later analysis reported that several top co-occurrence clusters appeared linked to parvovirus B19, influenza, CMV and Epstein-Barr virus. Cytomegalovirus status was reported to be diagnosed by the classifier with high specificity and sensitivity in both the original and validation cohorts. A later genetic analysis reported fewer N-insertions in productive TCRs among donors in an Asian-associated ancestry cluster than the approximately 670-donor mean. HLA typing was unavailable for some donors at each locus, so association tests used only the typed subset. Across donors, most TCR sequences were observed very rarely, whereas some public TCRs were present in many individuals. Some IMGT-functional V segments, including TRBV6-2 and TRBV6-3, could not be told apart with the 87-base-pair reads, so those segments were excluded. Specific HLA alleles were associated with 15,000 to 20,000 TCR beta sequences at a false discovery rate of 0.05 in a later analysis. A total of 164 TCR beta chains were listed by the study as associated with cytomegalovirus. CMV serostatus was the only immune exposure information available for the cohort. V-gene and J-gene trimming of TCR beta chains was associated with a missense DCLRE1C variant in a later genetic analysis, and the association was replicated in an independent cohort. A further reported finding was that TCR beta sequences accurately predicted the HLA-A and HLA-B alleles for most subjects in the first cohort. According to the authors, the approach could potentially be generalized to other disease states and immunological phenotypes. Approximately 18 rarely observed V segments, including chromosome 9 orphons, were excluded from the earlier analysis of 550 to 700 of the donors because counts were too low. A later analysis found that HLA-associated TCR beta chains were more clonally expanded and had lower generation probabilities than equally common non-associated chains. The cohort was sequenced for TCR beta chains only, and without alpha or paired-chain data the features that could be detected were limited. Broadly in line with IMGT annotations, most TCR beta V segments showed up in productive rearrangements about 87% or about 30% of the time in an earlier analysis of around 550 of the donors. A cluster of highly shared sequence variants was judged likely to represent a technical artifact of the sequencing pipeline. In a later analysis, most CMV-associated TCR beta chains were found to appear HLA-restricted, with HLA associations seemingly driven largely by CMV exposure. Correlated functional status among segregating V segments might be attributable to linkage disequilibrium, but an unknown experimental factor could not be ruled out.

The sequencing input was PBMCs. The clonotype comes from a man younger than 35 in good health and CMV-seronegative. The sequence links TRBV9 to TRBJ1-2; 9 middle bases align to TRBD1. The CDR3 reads CASSVGQGLGYTF. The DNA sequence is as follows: TGTGCCAGCAGCGTGGGACAGGGACTCGGCTACACCTTC.